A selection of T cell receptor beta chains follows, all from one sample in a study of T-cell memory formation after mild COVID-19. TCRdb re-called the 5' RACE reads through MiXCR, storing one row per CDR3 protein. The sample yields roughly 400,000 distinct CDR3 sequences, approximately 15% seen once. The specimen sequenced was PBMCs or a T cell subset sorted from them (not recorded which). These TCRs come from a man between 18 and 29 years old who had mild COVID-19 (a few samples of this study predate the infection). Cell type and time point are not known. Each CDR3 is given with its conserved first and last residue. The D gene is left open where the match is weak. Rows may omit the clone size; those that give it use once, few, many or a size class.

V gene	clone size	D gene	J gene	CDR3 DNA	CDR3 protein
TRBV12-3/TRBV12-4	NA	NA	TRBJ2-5	TGTGCCAGCAGTTTAGTAGACCAAGAGACCCAGTACTTC	CASSLVDQETQYF
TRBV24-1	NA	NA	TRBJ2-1	TGTGCCACCAGTGATTCGGGACGGGGTTTCAATGAGCAGTTCTTC	CATSDSGRGFNEQFF
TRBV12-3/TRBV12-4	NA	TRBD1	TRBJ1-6	TGTGCCAGCAGTTTAGGACAGGGGTACCGGTCACCCCTCCACTTT	CASSLGQGYRSPLHF
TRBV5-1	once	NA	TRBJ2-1	TGCGCCAGCATTCCCGACGGGGGAGTGGTTTACAATGAGCAGTTCTTC	CASIPDGGVVYNEQFF
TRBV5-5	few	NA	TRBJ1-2	TGTGCCAGCAGCTTATCAGAGTTCAGGGTACTTGGCTACACCTTC	CASSLSEFRVLGYTF
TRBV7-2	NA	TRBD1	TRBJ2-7	TGTGCCAGCAGCTTAGCGGGACAGGGCTACGAGCAGTACTTC	CASSLAGQGYEQYF
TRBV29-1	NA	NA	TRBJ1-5	TGCAGCGTTGTCTCTGGGGGCGATCAGCCCCAGCATTTT	CSVVSGGDQPQHF
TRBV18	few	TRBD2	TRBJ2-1	TGTGCCAGCTCACCACTCACTAGCGGTTCCTACAATGAGCAGTTCTTC	CASSPLTSGSYNEQFF
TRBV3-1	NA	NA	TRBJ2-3	TGTGCCAGCAGCCAAGTTCATGTGCCTGGGGATACGCAGTATTTT	CASSQVHVPGDTQYF
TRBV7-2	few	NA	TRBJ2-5	TGTGCCAGCAGCCCGCCCCCACAGACGGATAGGTACCAAGAGACCCAGTACTTC	CASSPPPQTDRYQETQYF
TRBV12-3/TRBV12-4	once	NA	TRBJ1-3	TGTGCCAGCAGTAGGGACGGGGCCTCTGGAAACACCATATATTTT	CASSRDGASGNTIYF
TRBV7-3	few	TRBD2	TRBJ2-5	TGTGCCAGCAGCCCGGCCAGCGGGGTCGGTAAGACCCAGTACTTC	CASSPASGVGKTQYF
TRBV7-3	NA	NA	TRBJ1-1	TGTGCCAGCAGCCTCACGGGGGTGGGCGGGACGAGAACTGAAGCTTTCTTT	CASSLTGVGGTRTEAFF
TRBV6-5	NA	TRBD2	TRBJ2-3	TGTGCCAGCAGTTACCGGGGCGGGGGGGCGAGAGATACGCAGTATTTT	CASSYRGGGARDTQYF
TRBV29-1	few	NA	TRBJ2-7	TGCAGCGTTGTCCCACAGGTGGGCTACGAGCAGTACTTC	CSVVPQVGYEQYF
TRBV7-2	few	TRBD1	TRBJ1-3	TGTGCCAGCAGCGGGACAGGGGTCGGAAACACCATATATTTT	CASSGTGVGNTIYF
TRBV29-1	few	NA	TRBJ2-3	TGCAGCGTGTACCTGACCCAGTGGGCAGATACGCAGTATTTT	CSVYLTQWADTQYF
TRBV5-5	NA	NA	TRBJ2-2	TGTGCCAGCAGCTCGCCCCAGCTACTCACCGGGGAGCTGTTTTTT	CASSSPQLLTGELFF
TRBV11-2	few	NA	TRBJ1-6	TGTGCCAGCAGTGGACCCCAGGGCCCCTATAATTCACCCCTCCACTTT	CASSGPQGPYNSPLHF
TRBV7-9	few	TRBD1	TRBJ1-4	TGTGCCAGCAGCCAGGGGGATGGAAAACTGTTTTTT	CASSQGDGKLFF
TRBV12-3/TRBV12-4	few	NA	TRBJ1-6	TGTGCCAGCAGCCGAGCCCAGGGGAGAAGTTCACCCCTCCACTTT	CASSRAQGRSSPLHF
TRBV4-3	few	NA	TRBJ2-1	TGCGCCAGCAGCCGAGCCGGGACCGTCTTATATGAGCAGTTCTTC	CASSRAGTVLYEQFF
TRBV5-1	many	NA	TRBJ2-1	TGCGCCAGCAGCTTATTCATTAGCTCCTACAATGAGCAGTTCTTC	CASSLFISSYNEQFF
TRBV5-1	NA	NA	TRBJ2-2	TGCGCCAGCAGCCCCGCGGGTAGACTCAACACCGGGGAGCTGTTTTTT	CASSPAGRLNTGELFF
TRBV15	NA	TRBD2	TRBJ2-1	TGTGCCACCAGCAGAACTAGCGGGGGACCTCGGGATGAGCAGTTCTTC	CATSRTSGGPRDEQFF
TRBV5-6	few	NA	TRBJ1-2	TGTGCCAGCAGCCCGACGGGACTTTTTGGCTACACCTTC	CASSPTGLFGYTF
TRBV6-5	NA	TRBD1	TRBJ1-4	TGTGCCAGCAGTGTCGACAGGGCTACAAGTGAAAAACTGTTTTTT	CASSVDRATSEKLFF
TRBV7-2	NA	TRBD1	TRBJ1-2	TGTGCCAGCAGCTTAAAACCATCAGGGGGTGGCTACACCTTC	CASSLKPSGGGYTF
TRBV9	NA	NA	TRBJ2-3	TGTGCCAGCAGCCCTACCCACAGCCTGGGGTACACAGATACGCAGTATTTT	CASSPTHSLGYTDTQYF
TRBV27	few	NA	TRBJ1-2	TGTGCCAGCTCTCCAGGAGGGGCCCCGGGCTATGGCTACACCTTC	CASSPGGAPGYGYTF
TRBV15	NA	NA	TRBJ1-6	TGTGCCACCAGCACGAAGGGATTGGGTAATTCACCCCTCCACTTT	CATSTKGLGNSPLHF
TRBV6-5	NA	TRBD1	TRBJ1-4	TGTGCCAGCAGCTCAACATCCGGGACAGGGGTCGAAAAACTGTTTTTT	CASSSTSGTGVEKLFF
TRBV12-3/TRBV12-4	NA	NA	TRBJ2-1	TGTGCCAGCAGTAGTCTAGTTGGGCCCTATGAGCAGTTCTTC	CASSSLVGPYEQFF
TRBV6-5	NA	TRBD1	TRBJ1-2	TGTGCCAGCAGCCGCCGGGACAGGGCTGGCTACACCTTC	CASSRRDRAGYTF
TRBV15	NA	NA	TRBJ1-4	TGTGCCACCAGCAGAGATCTCGGGAATGAAAAACTGTTTTTT	CATSRDLGNEKLFF